The entry below describes one T cell receptor (beta chain). Methods used by the authors: Nucleated cell number was recorded as an estimate derived from reference gene primer amplification. Generated by immunoSEQ multiplex PCR, the TCRdb table keeps only in-frame clones and is missing some. That table gives V, J and clone size, and the DNA gave D and trimming. Of some 220,000 clones in the sample, more than 75% were seen once. The data were obtained in a study of blood T cell repertoires in COVID-19. Looking at the study overall: Samples of COVID-19 (acute and convalescent) were obtained from the United States, Italy and Spain. T cells, B-cell-depleted T cells, or PBMCs supplied cDNA or gDNA.

CDR3 length equals 15 residues. Between the trimmed V and J ends, which lost 3 bases and 2 bases, there was a span of 10 bases. CDR1 and CDR2 (germline): KGHDR, SFDVKD. Those enrolled in Seattle joined during active infection and were followed longitudinally afterward. This receptor was identified in a woman aged 70-85 years with COVID-19, enrolled during active disease. Sequencing was carried out using peripheral blood. The chain has TRBV24-1 and TRBJ1-5; D remains unclear. DNA of the CDR3: TGTGCCACCAGTGATAAAAGAGGTGGCAATCAGCCCCAGCATTTT. This encodes CATSDKRGGNQPQHF.